This entry lists 16 T cell receptor beta chains sequenced from one sample in a study of cytomegalovirus exposure and HLA in healthy donors. A multiplex PCR was run with 60 Vbeta primers and 13 Jbeta primers. TCRdb's copy holds only in-frame clones and misses some; the assay was immunoSEQ multiplex PCR. The table has about 110,000 clones, over 60% seen once. Sequencing input: PBMCs. The receptors originated from a male donor in good health and CMV-seronegative.

The V call is TRBV7-2, the J call TRBJ2-3, with D maybe TRBD1 (5 bases). The CDR3 runs to 14 residues. The V gene's germline CDR1 is SGHTA and CDR2 FQGNSA. Between the trimmed V and J ends, which lost 5 bases and 0 bases, there was a span of 9 bases. DNA for the CDR3: TGTGCCAGCAGCCTTCGACAGAGCACAGATACGCAGTATTTT. Translation gives CASSLRQSTDTQYF.

The chain uses TRBV7-9 and TRBJ1-4, with unresolved D. The V and J ends lost 5 bases and 8 bases respectively, with 15 bases between them. Germline assignment: CDR1 SEHNR and CDR2 FQNEAQ (reference sequence). This CDR3 contains 14 residues. CDR3 in amino acids: CASSHDSKREKLFF. CDR3 coding DNA: TGTGCCAGCAGCCATGACTCAAAGAGGGAAAAACTGTTTTTT.

This chain connects TRBV12-5 to TRBJ1-1; tentative D call: TRBD1 (5 bases). V was cut by 2 bases and J by 3 bases, with 13 bases left in between. This CDR3 has 15 residues. CDR1 and CDR2 from the germline V gene are LGHNT and FRNRAP. DNA of the CDR3: TGTGCTAGTGGTTTGCCAGGGTTCTGGGACACTGAAGCTTTCTTT. It encodes CASGLPGFWDTEAFF.

The V call is TRBV5-4, the J call TRBJ2-3; 7 nucleotides agree with TRBD2. CDR1 is SGHNT, CDR2 YYREEE, per germline (reference sequence). V dropped 0 bases and J dropped 0; count of bases not matched to a gene: 4. This CDR3 region has 16 residues. DNA for the CDR3: TGTGCCAGCAGCTTGGATCTAGCGGCTAGCACAGATACGCAGTATTTT. Translating gives CASSLDLAASTDTQYF.

V usage is TRBV11-2 and J usage is TRBJ1-2, with a weak D call TRBD1 (5 bases). CDR1 is SGHAT and CDR2 is FQNNGV in the germline V gene. This CDR3 is built from 14 residues. V was clipped by 1 base and J by 5 bases, with 11 bases between them. CDR3 sequence (DNA): TGTGCCAGCAGCTTAGTTGGGGGGTCATATGGCTACACCTTC. It yields the protein CASSLVGGSYGYTF.

The chain's CDR3 is CASSLTSGRGRQYF. The CDR3 nucleotides read TGCGCCAGCAGCTTGACTAGCGGGAGAGGAAGGCAGTACTTC. V and J are TRBV5-1 and TRBJ2-7, with TRBD2 identical over 11 bases. Germline loops: CDR1 SGHRS, CDR2 YFSETQ. Trimming took 1 base from V and 9 from J; bases not matched to a gene: 6. CDR3 length: 14 amino acids. Variable domain in full (rest from reference TRBV5-1 and TRBJ2-7): KAGVTQTPRYLIKTRGQQVTLSCSPISGHRSVSWYQQTPGQGLQFLFEYFSETQRNKGNFPGRFSGRQFSNSRSEMNVSTLELGDSALYLCASSLTSGRGRQYFGPGTRLTVT.

The chain uses TRBV6-6 and TRBJ1-3; TRBD1 agrees at 7 bases. V lost 4 bases and J lost 2; bases outside the gene matches: 5. The CDR3 runs 15 residues. Germline loops: CDR1 MNHNY, CDR2 SVGAGI (reference sequence). This CDR3 is CASSSDRAAGNTIYF. CDR3 bases: TGTGCCAGCAGTTCTGACAGGGCGGCTGGAAACACCATATATTTT.

V and J are TRBV11-2 and TRBJ1-4; D is unclear. V shed 8 bases and J shed 6 bases, with 10 bases lying between them. The CDR3 has 12 amino acids. Germline assignment: CDR1 SGHAT and CDR2 FQNNGV. For the CDR3, the DNA is TGTGCCAGCGGTAGCGGGTATGAAAAACTGTTTTTT. Translation: CASGSGYEKLFF. The entire variable domain, with the rest obtained from reference TRBV11-2 and TRBJ1-4, is as follows: EAGVAQSPRYKIIEKRQSVAFWCNPISGHATLYWYQQILGQGPKLLIQFQNNGVVDDSQLPKDRFSAERLKGVDSTLKIQPAKLEDSAVYLCASGSGYEKLFFGSGTQLSVL.

The chain employs TRBV7-9 and TRBJ2-5; TRBD1 aligns across 7 bases. The tail of the sequence fits TRBJ2-7 better, so the J call may be wrong. CDR1 and CDR2 (germline): SEHNR, FQNEAQ (reference sequence). The CDR3 has 14 amino acids. This CDR3 reads CASSSDRAFSEQYF. The CDR3 nucleotides read TGTGCCAGCAGCAGCGACAGGGCATTTTCCGAGCAGTACTTC.

CDR3 DNA: TGTGCCAGCAGCTCCGGGACTAGCATCAATGAGCAGTTCTTC. This codes for CASSSGTSINEQFF. This chain links TRBV7-9 with TRBJ2-1; 9 bases are shared with TRBD2. Germline V gene lookup returns CDR1 SEHNR and CDR2 FQNEAQ (reference sequence). V lost 4 bases, J lost 6 bases, and 4 bases stayed unmatched. The CDR3 loop spans 14 amino acids.

The chain joins TRBV7-8 to TRBJ2-5; D may be TRBD2 (5 bases). The CDR3 covers 15 residues. Germline V CDR1 and CDR2: SGHVS, FQNEAQ. V was shortened by 0 bases and J by 5 bases, with 13 bases between the two germline ends. CDR3 in amino acids: CASSLASLAGETQYF. The CDR3 coding sequence is TGTGCCAGCAGCTTAGCGAGCCTAGCCGGTGAGACCCAGTACTTC.

The chain joins TRBV5-4 to TRBJ1-2, with a tentative D call TRBD1 (5 bases). The CDR3 contains 14 residues. V was pared by 2 bases and J by 3 bases, with 11 bases between. Germline V lookup: CDR1 SGHNT, CDR2 YYREEE (reference sequence). The CDR3 nucleotides are TGTGCCAGCAGCTTTAAGGGGTCAGACTATGGCTACACCTTC. It specifies CASSFKGSDYGYTF. Full variable domain (rest looked up from reference TRBV5-4 and TRBJ1-2): ETGVTQSPTHLIKTRGQQVTLRCSSQSGHNTVSWYQQALGQGPQFIFQYYREEENGRGNFPPRFSGLQFPNYSSELNVNALELDDSALYLCASSFKGSDYGYTFGSGTRLTVV.

The chain combines TRBV28 with TRBJ1-5; a possible D gene is TRBD1 (5 bases). V lost 5 bases and J lost 1, with 6 bases in between. The CDR3 consists of 13 residues. Germline V CDR1 and CDR2: MDHEN, SYDVKM. The CDR3 loop is CASSRGSNQPQHF. The CDR3 nucleotides are TGTGCCAGCAGTCGGGGGAGCAATCAGCCCCAGCATTTT.

This chain uses TRBV9 with TRBJ1-2; D may be TRBD1 (5 bases). The CDR3 is 15 residues long. Trimming cost V 3 bases and J 4 bases, with 16 bases left between them. Germline CDR1 SGDLS, CDR2 YYNGEE. The DNA of the CDR3 is TGTGCCAGCAGCGCCGACAGTTCACCCGTCTATGGCTACACCTTC. It translates to CASSADSSPVYGYTF.

The V and J genes are TRBV7-9 and TRBJ1-4, with 7 bases aligning to TRBD1. This CDR3 is built from 18 residues. Germline CDR1 is SEHNR and CDR2 is FQNEAQ (reference sequence). The trim removed 0 bases at V and 4 bases at J, leaving 11 bases unmatched. The CDR3 protein is CASSLALGRGNDNEKLFF. The CDR3 DNA follows: TGTGCCAGCAGCTTAGCGCTTGGCAGGGGGAATGATAATGAAAAACTGTTTTTT.

This clone was counted a few times. The chain uses TRBV5-4 and TRBJ2-1, with 11 bases identical to TRBD2. Trimming cost V 0 bases and J 6 bases; bases outside gene matches: 5. Germline V gene sequence: CDR1 SGHNT, CDR2 YYREEE (reference sequence). The CDR3 extends over 16 amino acids. This chain's CDR3 is CASSLARTSGSNEQFF. The CDR3 coding sequence is TGTGCCAGCAGCTTGGCCAGAACTAGCGGGAGCAATGAGCAGTTCTTC.